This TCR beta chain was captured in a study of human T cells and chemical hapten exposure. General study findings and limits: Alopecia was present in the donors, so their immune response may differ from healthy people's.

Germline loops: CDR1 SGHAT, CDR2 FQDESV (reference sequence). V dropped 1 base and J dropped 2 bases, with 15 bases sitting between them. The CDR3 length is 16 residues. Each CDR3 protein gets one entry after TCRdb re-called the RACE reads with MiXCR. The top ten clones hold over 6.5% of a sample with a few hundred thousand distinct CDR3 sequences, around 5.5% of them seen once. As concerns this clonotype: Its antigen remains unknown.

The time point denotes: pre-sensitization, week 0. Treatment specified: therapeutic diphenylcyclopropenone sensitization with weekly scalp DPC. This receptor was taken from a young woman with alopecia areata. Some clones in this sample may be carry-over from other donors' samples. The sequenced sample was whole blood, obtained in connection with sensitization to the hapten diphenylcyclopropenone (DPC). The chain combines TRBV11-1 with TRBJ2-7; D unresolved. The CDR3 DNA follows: TGTGCCAGCAGCTTAGGGTCAAGTTCGGGTACCTACGAGCAGTACTTC. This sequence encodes CASSLGSSSGTYEQYF.